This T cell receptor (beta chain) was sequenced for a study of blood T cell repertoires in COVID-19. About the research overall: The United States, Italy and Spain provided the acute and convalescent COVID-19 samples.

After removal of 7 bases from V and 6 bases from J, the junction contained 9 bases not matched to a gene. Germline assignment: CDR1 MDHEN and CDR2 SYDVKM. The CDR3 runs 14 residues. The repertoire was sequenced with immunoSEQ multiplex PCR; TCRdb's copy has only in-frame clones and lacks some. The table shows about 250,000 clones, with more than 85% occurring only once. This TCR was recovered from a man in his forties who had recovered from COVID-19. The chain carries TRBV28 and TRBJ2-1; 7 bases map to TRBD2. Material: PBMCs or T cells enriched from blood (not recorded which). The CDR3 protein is CASTMGTISNEQFF. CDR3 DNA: TGTGCCAGCACCATGGGGACTATTTCCAATGAGCAGTTCTTC.